Listed below are T cell receptor beta chains from one sample, sequenced in a study of blood T cell repertoires in COVID-19. Sequenced by immunoSEQ multiplex PCR; TCRdb stores in-frame clones only, minus some. The sample lists roughly 260,000 clones; approximately 85% were seen once. The specimen was PBMCs or T cells enriched from blood (not recorded which). Source of these receptors: a woman aged 45 to 65 who had recovered from COVID-19. Each CDR3 is given with its conserved first and last residue. Clone sizes are given selectively: once, few, many, or a class where the clone is expanded.

J gene,clone size,V gene,CDR3 protein
TRBJ2-7,once,TRBV11-2,CASSLDRVSLHEQYF
TRBJ2-1,NA,TRBV28,CASSVPASGRRYNEQFF
TRBJ1-2,NA,TRBV6-5,CASSPGTEVYGYTF
TRBJ1-5,NA,TRBV1,CTSSQDLGTGKVGGNQPQHF
TRBJ1-2,NA,TRBV19,CASSIGYGYTF
TRBJ1-4,NA,TRBV28,CASSLVRDIATNEKLFF
TRBJ2-7,NA,TRBV19,CASSIVASGSHEQYF
TRBJ1-2,NA,TRBV28,CASSPVGNRGPYGYTF
TRBJ1-3,NA,TRBV3-1/TRBV3-2,CASSSDRASGNTIYF
TRBJ2-3,NA,TRBV7-9,CASSHGSTDTQYF
TRBJ2-1,NA,TRBV4-2,CASSQRDRDNEQFF
TRBJ2-7,NA,TRBV2,CASKSRGGNEQYF
TRBJ2-7,NA,TRBV2,CASSEWGTGRKFYEQYF
TRBJ1-1,NA,TRBV27,CASTPQGGPAGFTEAFF
TRBJ1-1,NA,TRBV2,CASSYDRNTEAFF
TRBJ2-7,NA,TRBV6-2/TRBV6-3,CASSYSDREWAKPYYEQYF
TRBJ2-7,NA,TRBV19,CASSIRTGVPYEQYF
TRBJ2-2,NA,TRBV5-1,CASSQGLAGARGRTGELFF
TRBJ1-3,NA,TRBV29-1,CSVVDSNGNTIYF
TRBJ2-7,NA,TRBV7-8,CASSLGNSWGGIYEQYF
TRBJ2-2,NA,TRBV5-1,CASSPAGLAGIGELFF
TRBJ1-3,NA,TRBV18,CASSPLAHTGPYSGNTIYF
TRBJ2-2,NA,TRBV19,CASSIPGQRGDTGELFF
TRBJ1-1,NA,TRBV10-3,CAISEAGGTEAFF
TRBJ2-5,NA,TRBV7-8,CASSRPLVGKETQYF
TRBJ2-7,NA,TRBV28,CASNEAGGPPYEQYF
TRBJ1-4,once,TRBV12-3/TRBV12-4,CASSFARVEKLFF
TRBJ2-7,few,TRBV28,CASMVVAGSYEQYF
TRBJ1-1,NA,TRBV4-1,CASSPYDTSGKAFF
TRBJ1-1,once,TRBV19,CASSIAASGVTEAFF
TRBJ2-7,once,TRBV28,CASGTGSSYEQYF